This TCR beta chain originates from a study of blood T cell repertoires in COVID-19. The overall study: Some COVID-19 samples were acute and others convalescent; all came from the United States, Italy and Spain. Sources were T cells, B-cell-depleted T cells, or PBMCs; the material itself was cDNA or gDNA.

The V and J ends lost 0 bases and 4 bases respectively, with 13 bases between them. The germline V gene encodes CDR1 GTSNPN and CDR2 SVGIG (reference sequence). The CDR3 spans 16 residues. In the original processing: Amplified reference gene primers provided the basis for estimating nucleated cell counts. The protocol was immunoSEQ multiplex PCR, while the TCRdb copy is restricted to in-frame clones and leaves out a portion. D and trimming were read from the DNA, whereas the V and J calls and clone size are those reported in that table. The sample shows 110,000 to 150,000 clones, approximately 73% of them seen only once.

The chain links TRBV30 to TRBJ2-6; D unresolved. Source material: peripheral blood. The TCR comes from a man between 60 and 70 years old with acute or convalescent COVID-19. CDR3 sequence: CAWSVNSFPGANVLTF. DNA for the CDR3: TGTGCCTGGAGTGTTAACTCGTTTCCCGGGGCCAACGTCCTGACTTTC.